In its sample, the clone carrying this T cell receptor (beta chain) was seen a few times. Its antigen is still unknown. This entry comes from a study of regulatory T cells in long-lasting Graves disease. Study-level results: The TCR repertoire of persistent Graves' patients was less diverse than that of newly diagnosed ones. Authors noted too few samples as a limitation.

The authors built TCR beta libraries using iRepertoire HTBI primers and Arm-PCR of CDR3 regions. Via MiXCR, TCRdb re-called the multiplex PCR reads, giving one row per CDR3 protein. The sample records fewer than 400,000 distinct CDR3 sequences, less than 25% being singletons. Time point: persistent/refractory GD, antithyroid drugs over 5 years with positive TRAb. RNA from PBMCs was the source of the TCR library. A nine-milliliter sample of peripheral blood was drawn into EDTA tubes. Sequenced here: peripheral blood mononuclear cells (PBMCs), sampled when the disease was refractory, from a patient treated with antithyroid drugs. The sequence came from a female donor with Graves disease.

This CDR3 reads CSAFIAGGETQYF. In DNA form, the CDR3 reads TGCAGTGCTTTCATAGCGGGAGGAGAGACCCAGTACTTC. The rearrangement links TRBV20-1 to TRBJ2-5, with 10 bases fitting TRBD2. The CDR3 has 13 amino acids. The germline V gene encodes CDR1 DFQATT and CDR2 SNEGSKA (reference sequence). The ends lost 5 bases at V and 4 bases at J; junction bases unmatched: 4.